This T cell receptor beta chain was obtained from a study of T cell changes during pregnancy in multiple sclerosis. Sequenced by immunoSEQ multiplex PCR; TCRdb stores in-frame clones only, minus some. This table holds some 80,000 clones, 91% found once. Trimming at V came to 3 bases and at J to 3 bases, leaving 3 bases not matched to a gene. Germline V CDR1 and CDR2: MDHEN, SYDVKM. The CDR3 is 14 amino acids. The chain carries TRBV28 and TRBJ2-5; 8 bases align to TRBD1. Specimen: peripheral blood, collected in the first trimester of pregnancy. This receptor was taken from a female donor with multiple sclerosis, enrolled in a pregnancy study. The CDR3 sequence is CASSFQGAKETQYF. CDR3 in DNA: TGTGCCAGCAGTTTCCAGGGGGCTAAAGAGACCCAGTACTTC.